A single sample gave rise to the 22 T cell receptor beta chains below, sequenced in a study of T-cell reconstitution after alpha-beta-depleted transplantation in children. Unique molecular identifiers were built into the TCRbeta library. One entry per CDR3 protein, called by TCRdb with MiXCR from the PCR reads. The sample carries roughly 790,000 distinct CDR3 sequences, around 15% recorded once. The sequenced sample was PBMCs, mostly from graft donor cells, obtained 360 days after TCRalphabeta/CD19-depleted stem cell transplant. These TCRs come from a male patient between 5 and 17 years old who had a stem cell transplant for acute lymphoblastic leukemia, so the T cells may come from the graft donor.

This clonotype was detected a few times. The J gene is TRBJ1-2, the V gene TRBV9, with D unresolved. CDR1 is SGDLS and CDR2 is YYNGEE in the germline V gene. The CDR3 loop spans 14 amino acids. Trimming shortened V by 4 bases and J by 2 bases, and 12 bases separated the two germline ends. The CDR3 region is CASSTRTLNYGYTF. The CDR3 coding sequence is TGTGCCAGCAGCACCCGCACGCTAAACTATGGCTACACCTTC.

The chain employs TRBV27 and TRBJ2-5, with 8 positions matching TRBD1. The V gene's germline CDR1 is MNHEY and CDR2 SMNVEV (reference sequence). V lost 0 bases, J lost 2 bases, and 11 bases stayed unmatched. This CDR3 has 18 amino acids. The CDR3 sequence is CASSLSGTGDILQETQYF. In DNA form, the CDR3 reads TGTGCCAGCAGTTTATCCGGGACAGGAGATATACTACAAGAGACCCAGTACTTC.

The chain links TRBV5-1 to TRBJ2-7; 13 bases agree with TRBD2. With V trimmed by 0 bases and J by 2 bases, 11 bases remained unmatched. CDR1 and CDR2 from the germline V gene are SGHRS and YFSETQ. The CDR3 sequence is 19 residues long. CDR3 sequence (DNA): TGCGCCAGCAGCTTGGGGCTAGGACTAGCGGGAGAAAGAACCTACGAGCAGTACTTC. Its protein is CASSLGLGLAGERTYEQYF.

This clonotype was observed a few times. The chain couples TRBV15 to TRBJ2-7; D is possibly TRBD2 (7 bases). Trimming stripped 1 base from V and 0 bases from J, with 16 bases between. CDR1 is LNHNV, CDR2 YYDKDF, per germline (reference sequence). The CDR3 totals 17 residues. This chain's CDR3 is CATSRVDRGASSYEQYF. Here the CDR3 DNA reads TGTGCCACCAGCAGAGTCGATCGGGGGGCTAGCTCCTACGAGCAGTACTTC. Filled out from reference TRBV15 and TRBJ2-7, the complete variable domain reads DAMVIQNPRYQVTQFGKPVTLSCSQTLNHNVMYWYQQKSSQAPKLLFHYYDKDFNNEADTPDNFQSRRPNTSFCFLDIRSPGLGDTAMYLCATSRVDRGASSYEQYFGPGTRLTVT.

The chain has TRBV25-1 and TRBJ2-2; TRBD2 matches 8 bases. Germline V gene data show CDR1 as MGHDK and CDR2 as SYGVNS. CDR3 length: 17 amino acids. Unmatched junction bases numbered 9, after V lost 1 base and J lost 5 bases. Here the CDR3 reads CASSEFTLAGHTGELFF. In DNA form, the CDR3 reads TGTGCCAGCAGTGAATTCACCCTAGCGGGCCATACCGGGGAGCTGTTTTTT.

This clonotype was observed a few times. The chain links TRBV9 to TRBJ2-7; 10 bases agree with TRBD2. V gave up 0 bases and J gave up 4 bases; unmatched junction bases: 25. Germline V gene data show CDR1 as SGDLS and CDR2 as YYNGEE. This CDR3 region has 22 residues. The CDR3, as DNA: TGTGCCAGCAGCGTAGACCCCCTCCCCCGGACTAGCGGCCCCCTCAAAGGTTACGAGCAGTACTTC. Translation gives CASSVDPLPRTSGPLKGYEQYF. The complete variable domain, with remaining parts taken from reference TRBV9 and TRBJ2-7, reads DSGVTQTPKHLITATGQRVTLRCSPRSGDLSVYWYQQSLDQGLQFLIQYYNGEERAKGNILERFSAQQFPDLHSELNLSSLELGDSALYFCASSVDPLPRTSGPLKGYEQYFGPGTRLTVT.

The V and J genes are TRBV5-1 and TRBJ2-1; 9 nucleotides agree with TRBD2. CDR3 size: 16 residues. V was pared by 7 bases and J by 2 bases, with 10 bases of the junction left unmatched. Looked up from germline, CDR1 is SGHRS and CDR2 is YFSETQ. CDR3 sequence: CASYTLAGAAYNEQFF. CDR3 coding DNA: TGCGCCAGCTACACATTAGCGGGAGCAGCCTACAATGAGCAGTTCTTC.

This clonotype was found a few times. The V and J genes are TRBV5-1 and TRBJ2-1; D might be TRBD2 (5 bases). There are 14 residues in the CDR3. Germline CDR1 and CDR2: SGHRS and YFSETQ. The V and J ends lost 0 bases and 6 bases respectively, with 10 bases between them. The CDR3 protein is CASSLGRASNEQFF. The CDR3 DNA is TGCGCCAGCAGCTTGGGGCGGGCTAGCAATGAGCAGTTCTTC.

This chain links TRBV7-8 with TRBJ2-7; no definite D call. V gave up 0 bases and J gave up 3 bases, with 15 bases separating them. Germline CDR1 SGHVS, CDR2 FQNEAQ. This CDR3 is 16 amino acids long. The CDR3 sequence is CASSLAKWNTYYEQYF. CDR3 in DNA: TGTGCCAGCAGCTTAGCGAAGTGGAATACTTACTACGAGCAGTACTTC.

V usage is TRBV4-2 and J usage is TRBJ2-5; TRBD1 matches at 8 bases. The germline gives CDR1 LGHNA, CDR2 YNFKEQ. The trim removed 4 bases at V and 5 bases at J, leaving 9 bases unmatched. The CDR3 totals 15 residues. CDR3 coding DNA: TGTGCCAGCAGCCTCACTCGGACAGGGCGCGAGACCCAGTACTTC. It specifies CASSLTRTGRETQYF.

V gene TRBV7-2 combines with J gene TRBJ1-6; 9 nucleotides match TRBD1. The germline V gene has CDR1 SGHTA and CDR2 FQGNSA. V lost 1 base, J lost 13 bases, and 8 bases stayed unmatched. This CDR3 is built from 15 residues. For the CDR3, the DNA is TGTGCCAGCAGCTTAGGCACTACAGGGGGCTTGCCCCTCCACTTT. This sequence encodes CASSLGTTGGLPLHF.

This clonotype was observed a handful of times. The CDR3, as DNA: TGTGCCAGCAGCGTAGACGGAGTCCCCGCAGATACGCAGTATTTT. It yields the protein CASSVDGVPADTQYF. The V and J genes are TRBV9 and TRBJ2-3, with no clear D. V lost 0 bases, J lost 4 bases, and 12 bases lay in between. This CDR3 is built from 15 residues. The germline V gene has CDR1 SGDLS and CDR2 YYNGEE.

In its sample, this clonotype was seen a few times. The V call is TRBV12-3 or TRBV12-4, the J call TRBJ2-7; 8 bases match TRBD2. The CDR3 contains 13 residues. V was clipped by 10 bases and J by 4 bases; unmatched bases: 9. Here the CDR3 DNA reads TGTGCCACCCAATCAGGGACTAGTTACGAGCAGTACTTC. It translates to CATQSGTSYEQYF.

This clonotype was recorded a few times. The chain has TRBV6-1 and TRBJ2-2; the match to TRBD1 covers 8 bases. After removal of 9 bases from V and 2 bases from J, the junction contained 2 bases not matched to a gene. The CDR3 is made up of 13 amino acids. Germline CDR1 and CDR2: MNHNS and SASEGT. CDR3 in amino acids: CARDRVNTGELFF. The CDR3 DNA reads TGTGCCAGGGACAGGGTAAACACCGGGGAGCTGTTTTTT.

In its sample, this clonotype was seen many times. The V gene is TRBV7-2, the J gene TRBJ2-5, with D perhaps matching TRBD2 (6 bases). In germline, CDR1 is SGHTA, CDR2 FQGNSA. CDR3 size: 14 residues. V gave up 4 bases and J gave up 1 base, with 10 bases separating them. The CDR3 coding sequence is TGTGCCAGCAGCTCCCTCGGGGGCCAAGAGACCCAGTACTTC. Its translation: CASSSLGGQETQYF. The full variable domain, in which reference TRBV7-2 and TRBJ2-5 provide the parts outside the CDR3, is GAGVSQSPSNKVTEKGKDVELRCDPISGHTALYWYRQSLGQGLEFLIYFQGNSAPDKSGLPSDRFSAERTGGSVSTLTIQRTQQEDSAVYLCASSSLGGQETQYFGPGTRLLVL.

CDR3 in amino acids: CASSPGLALPQYF. The CDR3 DNA is TGTGCCAGCTCACCTGGACTAGCGCTTCCACAGTACTTC. The V call is TRBV18, the J call TRBJ2-7; 9 bases are a match to TRBD2. CDR3 length: 13 residues. Germline lookup yields CDR1 KGHSH and CDR2 LQKENI. The J segment lost 10 bases and the V segment lost 3 bases, leaving 7 bases of the junction unmatched.

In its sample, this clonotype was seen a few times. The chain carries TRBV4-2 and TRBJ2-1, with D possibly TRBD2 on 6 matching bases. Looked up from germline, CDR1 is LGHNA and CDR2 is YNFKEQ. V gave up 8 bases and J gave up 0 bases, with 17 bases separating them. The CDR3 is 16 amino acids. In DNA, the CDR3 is TGTGCCAGCCTGGAGGGGACTTCCTTCTCCTACAATGAGCAGTTCTTC. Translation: CASLEGTSFSYNEQFF.

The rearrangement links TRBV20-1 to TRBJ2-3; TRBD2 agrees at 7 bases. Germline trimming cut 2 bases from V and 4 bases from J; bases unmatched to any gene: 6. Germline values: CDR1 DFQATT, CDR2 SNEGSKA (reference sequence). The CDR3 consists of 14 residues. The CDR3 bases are TGCAGTGCTAGACACCTAGCGGTCCCAGATACGCAGTATTTT. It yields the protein CSARHLAVPDTQYF.

The CDR3 loop reads CASSYSTVTGELFF. The CDR3 coding sequence is TGTGCCAGCAGTTACTCGACAGTAACCGGGGAGCTGTTTTTT. The chain has TRBV6-2 or TRBV6-3 and TRBJ2-2, with D perhaps matching TRBD1 (5 bases). Per germline, CDR1 MNHEY and CDR2 SVGEGT. The CDR3 covers 14 residues. Trimming stripped 0 bases from V and 5 bases from J, with 7 bases between.

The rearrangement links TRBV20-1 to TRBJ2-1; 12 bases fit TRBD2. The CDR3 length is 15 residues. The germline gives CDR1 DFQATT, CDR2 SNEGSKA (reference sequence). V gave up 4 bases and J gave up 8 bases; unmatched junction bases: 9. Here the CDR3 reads CSAIPTSGSRHEQFF. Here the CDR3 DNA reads TGCAGTGCTATCCCGACTAGCGGGAGTAGACATGAGCAGTTCTTC.

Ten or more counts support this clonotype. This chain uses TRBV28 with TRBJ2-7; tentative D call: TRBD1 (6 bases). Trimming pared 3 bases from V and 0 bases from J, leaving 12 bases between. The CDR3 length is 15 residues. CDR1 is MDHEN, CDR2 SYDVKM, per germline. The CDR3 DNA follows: TGTGCCAGCAGTTTGAGTGGGGGCGTCTCCTACGAGCAGTACTTC. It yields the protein CASSLSGGVSYEQYF.

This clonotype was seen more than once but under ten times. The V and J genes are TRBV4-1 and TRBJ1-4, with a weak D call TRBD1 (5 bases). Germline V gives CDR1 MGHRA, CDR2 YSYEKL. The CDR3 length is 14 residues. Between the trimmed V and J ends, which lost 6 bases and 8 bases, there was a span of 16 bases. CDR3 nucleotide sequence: TGCGCCAGCAGGGAGGGGAGGAACCCGGAAAAACTGTTTTTT. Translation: CASREGRNPEKLFF.